This T cell receptor beta chain was identified during a study of blood T cell repertoires in COVID-19. Across the study: The study drew acute and convalescent COVID-19 samples from the United States, Italy and Spain. PBMCs, B-cell-depleted T cells, or T cells provided the cDNA or gDNA that made up the material.

How the authors handled the data: Amplification from reference gene primers served as the basis for estimated nucleated cell counts. Generated by immunoSEQ multiplex PCR, the TCRdb table keeps only in-frame clones and is missing some. Clonal size and the V and J genes are those of that table, whereas D and trimming came from the DNA. The table has 150,000 to 200,000 clones, less than 85% seen once; the top ten hold about 7.7%. Those enrolled in Seattle joined during active infection and were followed longitudinally afterward. The CDR3 sequence is 15 residues long. CDR1 is MNHEY and CDR2 is SVGAGI in the germline V gene. Trimming shortened V by 7 bases and J by 0 bases, and 13 bases separated the two germline ends.

The receptor was derived from a woman aged 40 to 50 with COVID-19, enrolled during active disease. The material sequenced was peripheral blood. This chain joins TRBV6-5 and TRBJ1-3, with D unclear. The CDR3 DNA reads as TGTGCCAGCACCATACTAGACGGCTCTGGAAACACCATATATTTT. This encodes CASTILDGSGNTIYF.